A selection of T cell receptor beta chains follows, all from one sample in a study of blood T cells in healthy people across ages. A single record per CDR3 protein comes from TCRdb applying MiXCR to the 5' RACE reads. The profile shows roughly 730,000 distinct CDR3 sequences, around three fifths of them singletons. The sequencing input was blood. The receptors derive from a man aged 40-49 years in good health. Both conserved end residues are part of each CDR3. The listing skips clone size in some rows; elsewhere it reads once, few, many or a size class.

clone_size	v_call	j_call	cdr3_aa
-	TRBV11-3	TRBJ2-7	CASRSFSIAGGPGHEQYF
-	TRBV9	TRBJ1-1	CASSVLPGSQKEAFF
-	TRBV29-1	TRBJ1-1	CSVGGNMNTEAFF
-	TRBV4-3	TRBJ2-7	CASSQFGGVYEQYF
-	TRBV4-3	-	CASSQDRTGSYEQYF
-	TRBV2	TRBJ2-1	CASSAGQLEQFF
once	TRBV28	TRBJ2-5	CASSGDWGKTQYF
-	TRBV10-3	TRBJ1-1	CATQVPGPSGNTEAFF
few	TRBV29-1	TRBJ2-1	CSVEKGWEQFF
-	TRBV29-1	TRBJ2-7	CSVEGQNRASGTYEQYF
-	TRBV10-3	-	CATTPQDTEETQYF
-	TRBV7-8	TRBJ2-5	CTSSRTELSGEQYF
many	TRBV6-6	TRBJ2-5	CASRKLGYGETQYF
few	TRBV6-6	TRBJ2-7	CASSYSATGQTYEQYF
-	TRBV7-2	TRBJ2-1	CASSLAGTVNEQFF
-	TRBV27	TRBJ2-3	CASTITQGADTQYF
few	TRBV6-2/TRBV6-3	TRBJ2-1	CASSYTTYNEQFF
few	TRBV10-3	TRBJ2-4	CAIRGLAEPRQYF
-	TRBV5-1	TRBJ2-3	CASSQSSGGATSTDTQYF
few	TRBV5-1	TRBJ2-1	CASSRGPSGSGDNEQFF
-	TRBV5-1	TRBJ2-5	CASSVPGQGIEGETQYF
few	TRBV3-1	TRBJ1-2	CASSQQPGQGGGYTF
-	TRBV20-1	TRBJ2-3	CSARRASITDTQYF
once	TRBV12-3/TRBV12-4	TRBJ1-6	CASSSGGPGSPLHF
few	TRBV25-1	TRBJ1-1	CASSGQGVEAFF
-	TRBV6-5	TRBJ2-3	CASSHRARGRTDTQYF
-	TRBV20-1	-	CSADGLANDEQYF
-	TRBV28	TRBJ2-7	CASSPTLGLQAEQYF
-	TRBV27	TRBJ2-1	CASSRDRAHNEQFF
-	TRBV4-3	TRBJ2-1	CASSQEWWTSGSWGAPYNEQFF
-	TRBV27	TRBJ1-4	CASTDLATNEKLFF
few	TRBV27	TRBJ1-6	CASSFLGQGNNSPLHF
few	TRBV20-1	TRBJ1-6	CSARGPGSYNSPLHF
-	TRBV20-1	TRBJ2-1	CSARDALREGVGEQFF
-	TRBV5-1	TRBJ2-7	CASSSQTGSGEQYF
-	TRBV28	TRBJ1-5	CASSFPQGVTSNQPQHF
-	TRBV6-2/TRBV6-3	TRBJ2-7	CASSLTGGDQTYEQYF
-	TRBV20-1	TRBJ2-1	CSASLAGLKNEQFF
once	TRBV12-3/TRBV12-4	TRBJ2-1	CASSTAGGNNEQFF
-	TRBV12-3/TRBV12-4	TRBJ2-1	CASSLLGQGEMKEQFF
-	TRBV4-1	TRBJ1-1	CASSHRIGRRGTEAFF
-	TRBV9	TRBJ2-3	CASSDSTGGTDTQYF
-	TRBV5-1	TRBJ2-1	CASSPAAGGGIGEQFF
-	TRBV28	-	CASRLDSALETQYF
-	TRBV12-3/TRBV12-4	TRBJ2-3	CASLTSGIGTDTQYF
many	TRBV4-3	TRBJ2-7	CASSQSASGSLTYEQYF
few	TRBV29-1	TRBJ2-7	CSVVRQGVGEQYF
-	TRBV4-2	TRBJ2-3	CASSQTGGATDTQYF
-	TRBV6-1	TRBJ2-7	CASSDQGYEQYF
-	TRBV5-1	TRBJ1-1	CASSLDGGSLLYWMNTEAFF
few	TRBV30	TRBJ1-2	CAWNFGLAATF
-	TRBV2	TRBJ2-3	CASRAGVATDTQYF
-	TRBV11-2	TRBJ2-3	CASSRLAGGRTDTQYF
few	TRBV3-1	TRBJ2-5	CASRNPRYQETQYF
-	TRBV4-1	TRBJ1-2	CASSQGDRSNYGYTF